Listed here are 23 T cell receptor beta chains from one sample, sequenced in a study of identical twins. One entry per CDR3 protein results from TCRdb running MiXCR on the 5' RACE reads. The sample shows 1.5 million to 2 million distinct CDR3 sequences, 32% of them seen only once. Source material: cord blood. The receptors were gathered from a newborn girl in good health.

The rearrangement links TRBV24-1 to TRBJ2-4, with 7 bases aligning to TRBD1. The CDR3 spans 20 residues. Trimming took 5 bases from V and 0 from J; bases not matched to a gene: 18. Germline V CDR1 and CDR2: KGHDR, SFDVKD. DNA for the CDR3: TGTGCCACCAGTGCCCGCGTCAGGACAGGAGAACATGTAGCCAAAAACATTCAGTACTTC. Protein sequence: CATSARVRTGEHVAKNIQYF.

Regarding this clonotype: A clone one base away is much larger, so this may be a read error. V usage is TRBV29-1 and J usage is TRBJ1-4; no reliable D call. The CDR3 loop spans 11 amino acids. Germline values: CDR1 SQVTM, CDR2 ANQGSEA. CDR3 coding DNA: TGCAGCGTTGGCGGTTTTGAACAACTGTTTTTT. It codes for CSVGGFEQLFF.

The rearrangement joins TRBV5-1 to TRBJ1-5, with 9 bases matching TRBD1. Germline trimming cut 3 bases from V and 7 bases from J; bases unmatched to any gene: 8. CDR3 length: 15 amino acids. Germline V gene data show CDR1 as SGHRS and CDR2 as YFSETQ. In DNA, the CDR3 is TGCGCCAGCAGCTCTACAGGGGGCGCTCACCAGCCCCAGCATTTT. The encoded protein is CASSSTGGAHQPQHF.

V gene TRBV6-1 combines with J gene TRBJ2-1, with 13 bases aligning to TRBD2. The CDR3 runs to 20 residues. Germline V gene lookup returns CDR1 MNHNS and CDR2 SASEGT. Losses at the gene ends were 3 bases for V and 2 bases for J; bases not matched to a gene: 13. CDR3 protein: CASSDDTRTSGRRAYNEQFF. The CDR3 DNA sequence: TGTGCCAGCAGTGATGATACTAGGACTAGCGGGAGAAGGGCCTACAATGAGCAGTTCTTC.

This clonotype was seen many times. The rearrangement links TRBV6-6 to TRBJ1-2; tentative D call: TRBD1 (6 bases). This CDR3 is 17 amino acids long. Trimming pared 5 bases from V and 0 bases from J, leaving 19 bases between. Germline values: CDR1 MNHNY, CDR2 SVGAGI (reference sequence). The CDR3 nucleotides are TGTGCCAGCAGTACCCTGGGGGGCAGCGCGGCTAACTATGGCTACACCTTC. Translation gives CASSTLGGSAANYGYTF.

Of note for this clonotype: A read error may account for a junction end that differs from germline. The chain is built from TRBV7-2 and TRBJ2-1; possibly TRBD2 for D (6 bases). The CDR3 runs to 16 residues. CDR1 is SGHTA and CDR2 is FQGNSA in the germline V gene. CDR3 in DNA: TGTGCCGGCAGCTTAGCCGGCGGGATCTCCTACAATGAGCAGTTCTTC. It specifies CAGSLAGGISYNEQFF.

This CDR3 reads CASMVGPTEAFF. Written as DNA, the CDR3 is TGTGCCAGCATGGTGGGGCCCACTGAAGCTTTCTTT. The rearrangement uses TRBV25-1 and TRBJ1-1; D may be TRBD1 (5 bases). Trimming took 7 bases from V and 4 from J, leaving 10 bases between them. CDR1 MGHDK and CDR2 SYGVNS come from the germline V gene. The CDR3 loop spans 12 amino acids.

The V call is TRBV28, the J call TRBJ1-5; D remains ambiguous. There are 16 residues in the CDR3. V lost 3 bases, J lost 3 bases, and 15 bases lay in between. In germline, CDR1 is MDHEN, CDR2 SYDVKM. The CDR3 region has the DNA TGTGCCAGCAGTTTGTGGCGCCAGCCTTTCAATCAGCCCCAGCATTTT. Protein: CASSLWRQPFNQPQHF.

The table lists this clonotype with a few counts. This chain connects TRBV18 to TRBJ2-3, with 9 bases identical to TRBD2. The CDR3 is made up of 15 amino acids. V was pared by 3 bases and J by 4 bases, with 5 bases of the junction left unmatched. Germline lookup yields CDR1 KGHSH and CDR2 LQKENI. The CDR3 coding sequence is TGTGCCAGCTCACCCCGGCGGGAGGGCCCAGATACGCAGTATTTT. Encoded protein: CASSPRREGPDTQYF.

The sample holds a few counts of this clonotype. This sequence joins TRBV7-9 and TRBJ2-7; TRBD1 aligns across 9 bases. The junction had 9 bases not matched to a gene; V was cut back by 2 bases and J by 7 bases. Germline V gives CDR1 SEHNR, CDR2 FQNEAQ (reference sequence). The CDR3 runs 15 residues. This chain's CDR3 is CASSLWDRDFEEQYF. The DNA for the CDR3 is TGTGCCAGCAGCTTATGGGACAGGGACTTCGAGGAGCAGTACTTC.

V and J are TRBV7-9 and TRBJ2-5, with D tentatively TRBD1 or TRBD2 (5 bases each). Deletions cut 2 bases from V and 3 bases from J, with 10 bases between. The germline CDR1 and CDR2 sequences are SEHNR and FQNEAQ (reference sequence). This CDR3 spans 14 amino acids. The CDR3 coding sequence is TGTGCCAGCAGCTTACATGGGACGGAAGAGACCCAGTACTTC. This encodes CASSLHGTEETQYF.

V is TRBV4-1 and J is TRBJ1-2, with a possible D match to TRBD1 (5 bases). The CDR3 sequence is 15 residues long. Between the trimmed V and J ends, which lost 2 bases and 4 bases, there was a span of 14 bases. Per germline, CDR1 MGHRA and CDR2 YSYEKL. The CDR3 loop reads CASSQNRDVTYGYTF. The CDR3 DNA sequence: TGCGCCAGCAGCCAAAACCGGGACGTGACCTATGGCTACACCTTC.

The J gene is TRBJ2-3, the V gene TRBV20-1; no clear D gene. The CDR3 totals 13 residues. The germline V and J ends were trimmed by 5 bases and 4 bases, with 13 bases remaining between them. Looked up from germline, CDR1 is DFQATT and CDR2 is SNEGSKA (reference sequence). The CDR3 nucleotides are TGCAGTGCTCCAATACCCGGTGCAGATACGCAGTATTTT. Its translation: CSAPIPGADTQYF.

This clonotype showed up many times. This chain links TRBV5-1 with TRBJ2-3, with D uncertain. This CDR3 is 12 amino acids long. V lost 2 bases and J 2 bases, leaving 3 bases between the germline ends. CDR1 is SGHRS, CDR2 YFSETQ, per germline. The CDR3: CASSFDTDTQYF. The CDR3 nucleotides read TGCGCCAGCAGCTTCGACACAGATACGCAGTATTTT.

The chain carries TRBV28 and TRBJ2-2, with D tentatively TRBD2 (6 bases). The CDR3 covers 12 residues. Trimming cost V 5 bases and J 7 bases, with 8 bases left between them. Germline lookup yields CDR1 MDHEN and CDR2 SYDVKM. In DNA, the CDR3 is TGTGCCAGCAGTCTAGCGATCGGGGAGCTGTTTTTT. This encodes CASSLAIGELFF.

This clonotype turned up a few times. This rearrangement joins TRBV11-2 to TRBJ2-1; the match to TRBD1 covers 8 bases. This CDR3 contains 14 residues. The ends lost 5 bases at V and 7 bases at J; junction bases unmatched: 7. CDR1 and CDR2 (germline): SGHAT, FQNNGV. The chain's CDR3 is CASSHGQGRNEQFF. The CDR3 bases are TGTGCCAGCAGCCACGGACAGGGAAGGAATGAGCAGTTCTTC.

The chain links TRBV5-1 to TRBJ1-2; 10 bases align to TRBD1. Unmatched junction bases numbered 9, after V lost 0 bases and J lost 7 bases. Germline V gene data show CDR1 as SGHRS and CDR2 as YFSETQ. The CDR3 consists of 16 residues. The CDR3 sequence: CASSLGPRTGGGGYTF. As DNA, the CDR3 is TGCGCCAGCAGCTTGGGTCCTAGGACAGGGGGAGGTGGCTACACCTTC.

For the CDR3, the DNA is TGCAGTGCCTCGAGGGCCGAAGGGGCCTCCTACGAGCAGTACTTC. Its translation: CSASRAEGASYEQYF. The V call is TRBV20-1, the J call TRBJ2-7; TRBD1 or TRBD2 may be the D gene (5 bases each). Per germline, CDR1 DFQATT and CDR2 SNEGSKA (reference sequence). The V and J ends lost 6 bases and 0 bases respectively, with 18 bases between them. The CDR3 extends over 15 amino acids.

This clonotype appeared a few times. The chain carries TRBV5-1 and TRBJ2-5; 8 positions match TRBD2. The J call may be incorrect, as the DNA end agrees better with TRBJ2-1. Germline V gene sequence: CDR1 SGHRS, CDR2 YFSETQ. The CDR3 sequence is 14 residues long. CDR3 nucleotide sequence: TGCGCCAGCAGCCCCGGACTAGCCCAAGAGACCCAGTTCTTC. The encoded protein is CASSPGLAQETQFF.

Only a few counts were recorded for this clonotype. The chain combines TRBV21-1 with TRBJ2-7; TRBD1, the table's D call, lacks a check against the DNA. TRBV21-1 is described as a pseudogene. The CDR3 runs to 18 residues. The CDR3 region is CASRKTGTGRGVLYEQYF. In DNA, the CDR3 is TGTGCCAGCAGGAAAACCGGGACAGGGCGAGGGGTACTCTACGAGCAGTACTTC.

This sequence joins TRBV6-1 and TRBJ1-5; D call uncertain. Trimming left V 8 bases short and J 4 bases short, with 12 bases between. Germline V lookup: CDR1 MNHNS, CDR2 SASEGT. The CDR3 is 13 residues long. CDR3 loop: CASRAVINQPQHF. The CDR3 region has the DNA TGTGCCAGCCGGGCAGTTATTAATCAGCCCCAGCATTTT.

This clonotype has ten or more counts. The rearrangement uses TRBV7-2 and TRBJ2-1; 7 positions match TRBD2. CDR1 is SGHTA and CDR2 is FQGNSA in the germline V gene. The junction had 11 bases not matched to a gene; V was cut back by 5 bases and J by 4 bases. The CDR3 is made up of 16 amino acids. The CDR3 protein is CASSRLAVIIYNEQFF. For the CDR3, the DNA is TGTGCCAGCAGCCGCCTAGCGGTGATCATATACAATGAGCAGTTCTTC.

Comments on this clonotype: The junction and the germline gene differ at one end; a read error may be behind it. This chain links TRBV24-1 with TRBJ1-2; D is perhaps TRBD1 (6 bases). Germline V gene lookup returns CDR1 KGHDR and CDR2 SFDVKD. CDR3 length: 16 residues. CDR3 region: CATSDSRQAGDYGYIF. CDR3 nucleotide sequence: TGTGCCACCAGTGATTCCCGACAGGCCGGCGACTATGGCTACATCTTC.